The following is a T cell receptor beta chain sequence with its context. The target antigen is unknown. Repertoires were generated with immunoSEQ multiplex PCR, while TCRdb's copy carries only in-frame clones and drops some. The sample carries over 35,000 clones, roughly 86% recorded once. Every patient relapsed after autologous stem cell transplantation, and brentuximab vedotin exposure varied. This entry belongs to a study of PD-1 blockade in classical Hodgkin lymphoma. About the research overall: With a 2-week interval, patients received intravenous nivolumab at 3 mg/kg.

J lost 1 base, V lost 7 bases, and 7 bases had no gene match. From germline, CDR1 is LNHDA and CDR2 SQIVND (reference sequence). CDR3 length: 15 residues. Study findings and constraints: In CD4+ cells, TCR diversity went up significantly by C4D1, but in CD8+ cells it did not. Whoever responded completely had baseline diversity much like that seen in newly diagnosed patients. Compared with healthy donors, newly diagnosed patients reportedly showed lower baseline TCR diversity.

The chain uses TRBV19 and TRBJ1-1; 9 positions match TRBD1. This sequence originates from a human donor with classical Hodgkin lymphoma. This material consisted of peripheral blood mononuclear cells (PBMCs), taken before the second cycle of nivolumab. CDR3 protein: CASIQPGQGNTEAFF. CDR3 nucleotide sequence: TGTGCCAGTATTCAACCGGGACAGGGGAACACTGAAGCTTTCTTT.